This record concerns one T cell receptor beta chain sequence. Positive CCR7 selection of CD45RO-negative cells yielded the naive CD8 cells, and terminally differentiated effector memory CD45RA+ cells were excluded. TCRdb's copy holds only in-frame clones and misses some; the assay was immunoSEQ multiplex PCR. The data show some 2.1 million clones, with roughly 95% seen just once and about 1.1% held by the top ten. This sample was taken from a study of shared clonotypes between healthy human individuals. The CDR3 runs 16 residues. Germline V gene data show CDR1 as WNHNN and CDR2 as SYGVQD (reference sequence). V lost 2 bases and J lost 6; bases outside the gene matches: 7.

The V and J genes are TRBV10-1 and TRBJ2-1; 10 bases align to TRBD1. The TCR comes from a man aged 18 to 29 in good health. The material sequenced was naive CD8+ T cells sorted from blood. The CDR3 bases are TGCGCCAGCAGTGAGCCGGGGACAGGGGAAGGCAATGAGCAGTTCTTC. Protein sequence: CASSEPGTGEGNEQFF.